The 21 T cell receptor beta chains below were found in one sample sequenced in a study of identifying expanded T cells in peripheral blood. Libraries were prepared by immunoSEQ multiplex PCR; TCRdb keeps only in-frame clonotypes and omits some of them. Here the sample spans about 97,000 clones, 87% being singletons. Sequencing was done on a sample of blood. Every receptor here comes from a person aged 18-70 years in good health.

The chain employs TRBV4-1 and TRBJ2-5; D is unresolved. The CDR3 loop spans 15 amino acids. Between the trimmed V and J ends, which lost 0 bases and 5 bases, there was a span of 13 bases. CDR1 and CDR2 from the germline V gene are MGHRA and YSYEKL. The chain's CDR3 is CASSQDRSPMETQYF. DNA of the CDR3: TGCGCCAGCAGCCAAGATCGGTCTCCGATGGAGACCCAGTACTTC.

The DNA of the CDR3 is TGTGCCAGCAGCCGGACTAGCGGGAACCAAGAGACCCAGTACTTC. It translates to CASSRTSGNQETQYF. The rearrangement links TRBV5-4 to TRBJ2-5, with 12 bases lining up with TRBD2. Germline V gives CDR1 SGHNT, CDR2 YYREEE (reference sequence). J gave up 0 bases and V 4 bases, and 1 base lay outside the gene matches. CDR3 size: 15 residues. Full variable domain (remainder filled in from reference TRBV5-4 and TRBJ2-5): ETGVTQSPTHLIKTRGQQVTLRCSSQSGHNTVSWYQQALGQGPQFIFQYYREEENGRGNFPPRFSGLQFPNYSSELNVNALELDDSALYLCASSRTSGNQETQYFGPGTRLLVL.

The rearrangement uses TRBV5-1 and TRBJ1-1, with a weak D call TRBD1 (5 bases). The germline V and J ends were trimmed by 4 bases and 3 bases, with 10 bases remaining between them. This CDR3 contains 13 residues. Germline V gene sequence: CDR1 SGHRS, CDR2 YFSETQ. The DNA for the CDR3 is TGCGCCAGCAGCGTGGGGACTTACACTGAAGCTTTCTTT. This translates into CASSVGTYTEAFF. Combining the CDR3 with reference TRBV5-1 and TRBJ1-1 gives the whole variable domain KAGVTQTPRYLIKTRGQQVTLSCSPISGHRSVSWYQQTPGQGLQFLFEYFSETQRNKGNFPGRFSGRQFSNSRSEMNVSTLELGDSALYLCASSVGTYTEAFFGQGTRLTVV.

The chain is built from TRBV19 and TRBJ2-5, with D possibly matching TRBD1 (6 bases). The CDR3 length is 15 residues. Germline V gene data show CDR1 as LNHDA and CDR2 as SQIVND (reference sequence). The V end was cut by 4 bases, the J end by 1 base, with 13 bases between. The CDR3 region is CASSSKTGPQETQYF. The CDR3 DNA is TGTGCCAGTAGTAGCAAGACAGGCCCCCAAGAGACCCAGTACTTC.

V gene TRBV2 combines with J gene TRBJ1-6; TRBD1 aligns across 7 bases. Trimming cost V 4 bases and J 10 bases; bases outside gene matches: 10. This CDR3 is built from 15 residues. CDR1 SNHLY and CDR2 FYNNEI come from the germline V gene. CDR3 residues: CASSVDRAGRSPLHF. The CDR3 nucleotides read TGTGCCAGCAGTGTCGACAGGGCGGGACGATCACCCCTCCACTTT. The entire variable domain, with the rest obtained from reference TRBV2 and TRBJ1-6, is as follows: EPEVTQTPSHQVTQMGQEVILRCVPISNHLYFYWYRQILGQKVEFLVSFYNNEISEKSEIFDDQFSVERPDGSNFTLKIRSTKLEDSAMYFCASSVDRAGRSPLHFGNGTRLTVT.

DNA of the CDR3: TGTGCCAGCAGAGGGGTCCGGGGCTCCTACGAGCAGTACTTC. It is translated as CASRGVRGSYEQYF. The chain recombines TRBV6-5 with TRBJ2-7; TRBD1 or TRBD2 may be the D gene (5 bases each). Germline V CDR1 and CDR2: MNHEY, SVGAGI. Trimming pared 6 bases from V and 0 bases from J, leaving 12 bases between. The CDR3 length is 14 residues.

The chain carries TRBV29-1 and TRBJ1-2, with D unclear. The CDR3 extends over 12 amino acids. Germline V CDR1 and CDR2: SQVTM, ANQGSEA. The V end lost 7 bases, the J end lost 8 bases, and 17 bases lay between the germline ends. CDR3 sequence (DNA): TGCAGCGCAACTTGGACTGAAGGAGGCTACACCTTC. It encodes CSATWTEGGYTF.

With respect to this clone: Other DNA sequences from this sample encode an identical CDR3 as well. This sequence joins TRBV4-3 and TRBJ2-7; D not certain. This CDR3 region has 11 residues. CDR1 is LGHNA and CDR2 is YSLEER in the germline V gene. Between the trimmed V and J ends, which lost 0 bases and 7 bases, there was a span of 4 bases. The CDR3 here is CASSQEGEQYF. CDR3 in DNA: TGCGCCAGCAGCCAAGAAGGGGAGCAGTACTTC.

The chain combines TRBV10-3 with TRBJ2-5, with D hard to call. This CDR3 is 13 amino acids long. Trimming pared 8 bases from V and 4 bases from J, leaving 14 bases between. Germline CDR1 is ENHRY and CDR2 is SYGVKD. The CDR3 bases are TGTGCCATCCAGTGGCGGACGGGAGAGACCCAGTACTTC. Encoded protein: CAIQWRTGETQYF.

The genes are TRBV19 and TRBJ1-4, with TRBD1 matching 12 bases. With 6 bases clipped from V and 12 bases from J, the junction kept 11 bases outside the gene matches. This CDR3 region has 15 residues. The germline V gene has CDR1 LNHDA and CDR2 SQIVND (reference sequence). Here the CDR3 reads CASSKLGQGAEELFF. The CDR3 bases are TGTGCCAGTAGCAAACTGGGACAGGGGGCGGAAGAACTGTTTTTT.

The chain is built from TRBV29-1 and TRBJ2-1, with unresolved D. Deletions cut 0 bases from V and 5 bases from J, with 14 bases between. This CDR3 is built from 15 residues. Germline CDR1 is SQVTM and CDR2 is ANQGSEA. For the CDR3, the DNA is TGCAGCGTTGAAGACGCCGCGTCGAGGAACAATGAGCAGTTCTTC. It yields the protein CSVEDAASRNNEQFF.

With respect to this clone: Within the sample, other DNA sequences also encode this same CDR3. The chain joins TRBV4-2 to TRBJ2-3; possibly TRBD2 for D (5 bases). This CDR3 has 15 amino acids. Germline V gives CDR1 LGHNA, CDR2 YNFKEQ. Between the trimmed V and J ends, which lost 1 base and 0 bases, there was a span of 8 bases. CDR3 DNA: TGTGCCAGCAGCCAAGCCCCGGGGAGCACAGATACGCAGTATTTT. Residues: CASSQAPGSTDTQYF.

J is TRBJ1-6 and V is TRBV4-1; 10 positions agree with TRBD1. The CDR3 has 18 residues. The V segment lost 1 base and the J segment 10 bases; nucleotides outside the gene matches: 13. Germline loops: CDR1 MGHRA, CDR2 YSYEKL. The CDR3 nucleotides are TGCGCCAGCAGCCAAGGTCGAGCGGGGACAGGGGCGCGGTCACCCCTCCACTTT. As protein: CASSQGRAGTGARSPLHF.

The gene calls are TRBV7-9 and TRBJ2-3; D uncertain. The CDR3 totals 13 residues. Deletions cut 2 bases from V and 4 bases from J, with 7 bases between. CDR1 and CDR2 (germline): SEHNR, FQNEAQ (reference sequence). CDR3 amino acids: CASSLLGPDTQYF. CDR3 DNA: TGTGCCAGCAGCTTATTGGGTCCAGATACGCAGTATTTT.

The chain couples TRBV28 to TRBJ1-5; 7 positions agree with TRBD1. The V segment lost 7 bases and the J segment 5 bases; nucleotides outside the gene matches: 5. Germline V gives CDR1 MDHEN, CDR2 SYDVKM. The CDR3 has 13 amino acids. CDR3 nucleotide sequence: TGTGCCAGCATCATAGGGGGCGATCAGCCCCAGCATTTT. This encodes CASIIGGDQPQHF.

Only one count was recorded for this clone. This chain links TRBV18 with TRBJ2-7, with 9 bases aligning to TRBD1. The germline V gene has CDR1 KGHSH and CDR2 LQKENI. V lost 4 bases and J lost 3; bases outside the gene matches: 10. This CDR3 spans 16 amino acids. CDR3 residues: CASSLSHPGQGYEQYF. The CDR3 nucleotides read TGTGCCAGCTCACTTTCCCATCCGGGACAGGGCTACGAGCAGTACTTC.

This chain joins TRBV5-1 and TRBJ2-7; D possibly corresponds to TRBD1 (5 bases). This CDR3 comprises 12 residues. Germline V lookup: CDR1 SGHRS, CDR2 YFSETQ. Between the trimmed V and J ends, which lost 3 bases and 3 bases, there was a span of 7 bases. CDR3 region: CASSYQGYEQYF. CDR3 sequence (DNA): TGCGCCAGCAGCTATCAGGGCTACGAGCAGTACTTC.

The chain couples TRBV5-6 to TRBJ2-1, with 11 bases matching TRBD2. Germline V gene data show CDR1 as SGHDT and CDR2 as YYEEEE. The CDR3 covers 12 residues. Trimming at V came to 4 bases and at J to 15 bases, leaving 6 bases not matched to a gene. CDR3 sequence (DNA): TGTGCCAGCAGCCTAGCGGGGGGCAGTTGGTTCTTC. This codes for CASSLAGGSWFF.

V is TRBV6-5 and J is TRBJ1-1, with no clear D. V lost 6 bases and J 5 bases, leaving 16 bases between the germline ends. Germline lookup yields CDR1 MNHEY and CDR2 SVGAGI. This CDR3 spans 14 amino acids. As DNA, the CDR3 is TGTGCCAGCAGCATAGACCTCTCCCAAACTGAAGCTTTCTTT. Translation: CASSIDLSQTEAFF.

The J gene is TRBJ1-1, the V gene TRBV5-1; TRBD1 is a possible D gene (5 bases). The V end was cut by 0 bases, the J end by 4 bases, with 10 bases between. The CDR3 consists of 14 residues. Germline V gene sequence: CDR1 SGHRS, CDR2 YFSETQ. DNA for the CDR3: TGCGCCAGCAGCTTGGCGGGGGTCCGCACTGAAGCTTTCTTT. This gives the protein CASSLAGVRTEAFF.

The chain joins TRBV6-5 to TRBJ2-6, with TRBD1 matching over 7 bases. With 5 bases clipped from V and 2 bases from J, the junction kept 3 bases outside the gene matches. The germline CDR1 and CDR2 sequences are MNHEY and SVGAGI. CDR3 length: 15 residues. CDR3: CASSNRGPGANVLTF. CDR3 nucleotides: TGTGCCAGCAGTAATAGGGGGCCTGGGGCCAACGTCCTGACTTTC.